Presented here are 10 T cell receptor beta chains from one specimen sequenced in a study of cytomegalovirus exposure and HLA in healthy donors listed by TCRdb under 2017. The library was obtained by the immunoSEQ multiplex PCR assay. For the multiplex PCR, a mixture combining 60 forward primers for TCR Vbeta segments and 13 reverse primers for TCR Jbeta segments was used. Imported from immuneACCESS, the table was reduced by TCRdb to in-frame sequences with V and J called. These copies leave out some clones; in studies compared against another copy, an unresolved V gene accounts for under half, and the cause of the remainder is not known. The sample table shows some 65,000 clones, and 62% are seen once. In total, the top ten clones hold approximately 2.6% of the sample. The material sequenced was PBMCs. The receptors come from a man aged 25 to 40 in good health and CMV-seronegative.

The genes are TRBV28 and TRBJ1-5; TRBD1 is a possible D gene (6 bases). The CDR3 totals 15 residues. V lost 4 bases and J lost 2, with 12 bases in between. The germline gives CDR1 MDHEN, CDR2 SYDVKM. CDR3 sequence reads: CASSSRTVRNQPQHF. DNA for the CDR3: TGTGCCAGCAGTTCCCGGACAGTCCGCAATCAGCCCCAGCATTTT.

J is TRBJ2-5 and V is TRBV9; 9 bases are a match to TRBD1. Germline CDR1 and CDR2: SGDLS and YYNGEE. The ends lost 4 bases at V and 5 bases at J; junction bases unmatched: 9. The CDR3 consists of 15 residues. CDR3 bases: TGTGCCAGCAGCCCCCGGACAGGGGCCATGGAGACCCAGTACTTC. It is translated as CASSPRTGAMETQYF.

This clone was picked up one time. The J gene is TRBJ2-7, the V gene TRBV6-6; 8 bases align to TRBD1. Germline CDR1 and CDR2: MNHNY and SVGAGI (reference sequence). V trimming: 5 bases; J trimming: 3 bases; junction bases outside the gene matches: 9. The CDR3 totals 15 residues. The CDR3 here is CASSPTGTGNYEQYF. The CDR3 nucleotides are TGTGCCAGCAGTCCTACCGGGACAGGAAACTACGAGCAGTACTTC.

In this sample, this clone turned up a few times. DNA of the CDR3: TGCGCCAGCGGGAGGACGGCGGATACGCAGTATTTT. Translating it yields CASGRTADTQYF. This chain joins TRBV5-1 and TRBJ2-3, with D perhaps TRBD2 (6 bases). V shed 7 bases and J shed 6 bases, with 12 bases lying between them. This CDR3 comprises 12 residues. Germline CDR1 and CDR2: SGHRS and YFSETQ.

The V call is TRBV25-1, the J call TRBJ2-3; TRBD1 might be the D (5 bases). The CDR3 covers 14 residues. Germline values: CDR1 MGHDK, CDR2 SYGVNS. Trimming cost V 5 bases and J 0 bases, with 9 bases left between them. Here the CDR3 DNA reads TGTGCCAGCAGTCATCAGGGCAGCACAGATACGCAGTATTTT. Protein product: CASSHQGSTDTQYF.

The chain carries TRBV13 and TRBJ2-7; D may be TRBD2 (7 bases). Germline CDR1 PRHDT, CDR2 FYEKMQ (reference sequence). The CDR3 extends over 15 amino acids. V lost 5 bases, J lost 0 bases, and 14 bases lay in between. The CDR3 sequence is CASSEGGGNSYEQYF. CDR3 nucleotide sequence: TGTGCCAGCAGCGAGGGGGGGGGCAACTCCTACGAGCAGTACTTC.

This chain connects TRBV6-1 to TRBJ1-2, with 8 bases that match TRBD1. Germline CDR1 reads MNHNS; CDR2 reads SASEGT. J was trimmed by 4 bases and V by 5 bases; bases with no gene match: 6. The CDR3 has 14 amino acids. The CDR3 bases are TGTGCCAGCAGTCTAACAGGGGGTAGCTATGGCTACACCTTC. Residues: CASSLTGGSYGYTF.

The chain employs TRBV19 and TRBJ2-1, with a weak D call TRBD2 (6 bases). The CDR3 spans 13 residues. Germline lookup yields CDR1 LNHDA and CDR2 SQIVND (reference sequence). V shed 5 bases and J shed 8 bases, with 13 bases lying between them. The CDR3 DNA is TGTGCCAGTAGTTTTTCAGGAGGGGATGAGCAGTTCTTC. Its protein product is CASSFSGGDEQFF.

V usage is TRBV4-2 and J usage is TRBJ2-1, with D maybe TRBD2 (7 bases). The CDR3 extends over 16 amino acids. Germline V gene data show CDR1 as LGHNA and CDR2 as YNFKEQ. V lost 0 bases and J 7 bases, leaving 16 bases between the germline ends. The chain's CDR3 is CASSQDRVRGANEQFF. CDR3 DNA sequence: TGTGCCAGCAGCCAAGATCGGGTACGGGGGGCAAATGAGCAGTTCTTC.

The genes are TRBV4-2 and TRBJ2-5; 16 bases match TRBD2. CDR1 is LGHNA and CDR2 is YNFKEQ in the germline V gene. V dropped 4 bases and J dropped 4; count of bases not matched to a gene: 3. The CDR3 loop spans 16 amino acids. CDR3 amino acids: CASSLGTSGGVETQYF. CDR3 sequence (DNA): TGTGCCAGCAGCCTCGGGACTAGCGGGGGGGTAGAGACCCAGTACTTC.